This T cell receptor (beta chain) was recovered during a study of vaccination effects on CD4 cells after COVID-19 (dated by TCRdb to the early 2020s). A note on the overall study: Participants received two doses of either the BNT162b2 or the mRNA-1273 mRNA SARS-CoV-2 vaccine. A total of approximately 9 COVID-19 convalescent patients and a handful of SARS-CoV-2-naive healthy vaccine recipients were included in the full study. Pre-vaccine samples were drawn from a couple of convalescent patients 16 days and one week before the first dose, at 142 and 148 days after COVID-19 diagnosis. SARS-CoV-2 spike-specific CD4+ TCR repertoires were compared before and after mRNA vaccination in COVID-19 convalescent patients and in infection-naive vaccine recipients. Cultures from other donors in the study were sequenced using the Oncomine TCR Beta short-read assay on an Illumina iSeq 100. Overall study outcomes, separate from this receptor: In convalescent patients, the post-vaccine spike-reactive repertoire was composed mainly of new vaccine-induced clones that were largely distinct from infection-induced clones. Marked clonal contraction was observed in both infection-induced and vaccine-induced clones at late post-vaccination timepoints, consistent with waning T cell responses. Only a small number of convalescent patients were included, and no early post-infection timepoints were available, which limited the study.

Libraries came from the immunoSEQ multiplex PCR assay. DNA from the cultured, isolated CD4+ T cells was subjected to TCR beta CDR3 sequencing. The paper's processing steps were these. The analysis removed non-productive TCR sequences, trimmed reads to the CDR3 region, and retained only CDR3s that were 7 or more amino acids long. Antigen-specific clonotypes were identified using the MANAFEST web app by comparison of expansion in peptide wells against reference cultures. To be called positive, a clone needed expansion at FDR<0.05 compared with the reference and with all other wells, an odds ratio greater than 5, and a frequency greater than 0.1% in two replicate wells. A clonotype was called cross-reactive if it was significantly expanded both in SARS-CoV-2 spike wells and in at least one common cold coronavirus spike condition. Using the stringdist R package, CDR3 similarity was measured by Levenshtein distance, and unrooted trees were constructed with ape in R 3.6.1. TCRdb's version of the immuneACCESS table is confined to in-frame rearrangements and falls short of the full clone set. An unresolved V gene accounts for under half of the shortfall where checked; the remainder is of unknown origin. V and J calls and clone size come straight from that table; D and trimming were deduced from the DNA. The sample table records 20,000 to 30,000 clones; 77% of these occur just once. The ten largest clones add up to roughly 21% of the sample.

The CDR3 runs 16 amino acids, cysteine and phenylalanine included. Only the CDR3 portion is preserved as DNA: 48 bases, with reading frame beginning at the first base. The CDR1 and CDR2 encoded by the germline V gene are MGHRA and YSYEKL. Here V drops 3 bases and J drops 6 bases, and the junction holds 11 bases not matched to any gene. Details on this clone: The antigen this receptor binds is unknown. Nothing much larger sits one base from this clone, and base qualities are not available.

In the ViraFEST assay, PBMC were stimulated with viral peptide pools, and antigen-specific CD4+ T cell clonotypes were then identified by expansion using TCR sequencing. After more than 9 days of culture, CD4+ T cells were isolated with the EasySep CD4+ T cell isolation kit. PCR-confirmed SARS-CoV-2 infection had occurred in convalescent patients between March and December 2020, before the Alpha, Beta and Delta variants emerged in the United States. About 2.1 million PBMC per well were cultured in IMDM with around 5.3% human AB serum, 10 IU/ml IL-2 and gentamicin, plus 10 ug/ml peptides. Half of the culture medium was replaced with fresh IL-2-containing medium on days 3 and 7. Unless noted otherwise, every peptide stimulation condition was grown in triplicate wells. Using Ficoll-Paque Plus gradient centrifugation, PBMC were separated from whole blood and then either used fresh or cryopreserved at -140C. Overlapping peptide pools spanned the spike proteins of SARS-CoV-2 and the common cold coronaviruses HCoV-NL63, HCoV-OC43 and HCoV-229E. The QIAamp micro DNA kit was used to extract genomic DNA from the cultured CD4+ T cells.

The starting material was CD4+ T cells from PBMCs cultured with HCoV-NL63 spike peptides, obtained before COVID-19 vaccination. The cell subset or site label, as the study defines it: HCoV-NL63 spike overlapping peptide pool stimulation. This sequence originates from a human donor who had a prior SARS-CoV-2 infection. The V and J genes are TRBV4-1 and TRBJ2-1; 7 bases in the middle match TRBD2. The CDR3 region: CASSHGLGGTLNEQFF. The nucleotides are TGCGCCAGCAGCCATGGACTAGGCGGCACCCTCAATGAGCAGTTCTTC.